One TCR beta chain is described in this entry. The sample comes from a study of cytomegalovirus exposure and HLA in healthy donors. The PCR used 60 Vbeta and 13 Jbeta primers. Sequencing was performed with immunoSEQ multiplex PCR; in TCRdb, only in-frame clones are kept and a portion is missing. The sample includes approximately 110,000 clones, around 84% of them seen just once. Germline loops: CDR1 ENHRY, CDR2 SYGVKD. V shed 7 bases, J shed 0 bases, and the junction held 8 bases outside the gene matches. The CDR3 has 15 residues. This clonotype was sampled from a man in his thirties or forties in good health and CMV-seronegative. Material: PBMCs. The rearrangement uses TRBV10-3 and TRBJ2-7, with 8 bases lining up with TRBD2. The DNA of the CDR3 is TGTGCCATCAAGGCGGGGGGACCCATCTCCTACGAGCAGTACTTC. Translation gives CAIKAGGPISYEQYF.